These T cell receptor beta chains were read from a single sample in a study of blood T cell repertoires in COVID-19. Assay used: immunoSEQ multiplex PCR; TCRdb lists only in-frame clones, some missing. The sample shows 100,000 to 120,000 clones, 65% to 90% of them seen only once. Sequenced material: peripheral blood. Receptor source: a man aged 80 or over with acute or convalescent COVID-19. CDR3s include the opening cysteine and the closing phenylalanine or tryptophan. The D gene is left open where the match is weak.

CASSQERSLEAFF | TRBV4-2 | .
CASSDGRTGGVSGANVLTF | TRBV9 | TRBD1
CASNREGFGGELFF | TRBV2 | TRBD2
CASSGTGGYEQYF | TRBV5-4 | TRBD1
CSLGLNEQFF | TRBV20-1 | .
CASSVAPMNTEAFF | TRBV6-1 | .
CASSYTIEKAGLSSYNEQFF | TRBV6-2/TRBV6-3 | TRBD2
CASSLSGGAGQPQHF | TRBV27 | TRBD1
CASSQEGGVVDNEQFF | TRBV4-1 | .
CASRGFGIGDEQYF | TRBV27 | .
CASSRDSFNNEQFF | TRBV6-5 | .
CASSPQGEGYEQYF | TRBV7-3 | TRBD1